This T cell receptor beta chain was profiled in a study of cytomegalovirus exposure and HLA in healthy donors. The study, taken as a whole, reports: Presence/absence analyses took donor sequencing depth as roughly uniform. Analysis was carried out at a later point, and it linked a missense DCLRE1C variant to TCR beta V- and J-gene trimming.

PCR amplification relied on 60 Vbeta primers (plus 13 Jbeta primers). Assay: immunoSEQ multiplex PCR; the TCRdb copy retains only in-frame clones and omits some. The sample contains roughly 150,000 clones, 76% of which appear only once. Trimming at V came to 6 bases and at J to 1 base, leaving 3 bases not matched to a gene. Germline CDR1 reads LNHDA; CDR2 reads SQIVND (reference sequence). This CDR3 has 14 residues. Of note for this clone: The antigen remains undetermined.

This sequence originates from a male donor in good health and CMV-seronegative. The rearrangement uses TRBV19 and TRBJ1-5, with 7 bases lining up with TRBD1. The sequenced sample consisted of PBMCs. CDR3 region: CASRHRGSNQPQHF. CDR3 coding DNA: TGTGCCAGTAGACACAGGGGCAGCAATCAGCCCCAGCATTTT.